The 5 T cell receptor beta chains below come from one sample, sequenced in a study of radiotherapy plus CTLA-4 blockade in lung cancer. The assay was immunoSEQ multiplex PCR, and TCRdb's table has in-frame clones only and misses some. The sample includes about 90,000 clones, approximately 82% seen only once; the top ten take 14% to 15%. Material: peripheral blood, obtained from a patient treated with radiotherapy plus ipilimumab. These receptors came from a human donor with non-small cell lung cancer that progressed on radiotherapy plus ipilimumab.

The chain employs TRBV7-9 and TRBJ1-2, with 12 positions matching TRBD1. This CDR3 region has 19 residues. CDR1 and CDR2 from the germline V gene are SEHNR and FQNEAQ (reference sequence). V trimming: 5 bases; J trimming: 5 bases; junction bases outside the gene matches: 18. In DNA, the CDR3 is TGTGCCAGCAGCGAAGGATACCGGGACAGGGGGCGGTGGGTTTATGGCTACACCTTC. Protein product: CASSEGYRDRGRWVYGYTF.

V gene TRBV18 combines with J gene TRBJ1-1; D may be TRBD1 (6 bases). The CDR3 has 18 amino acids. Germline CDR1 KGHSH, CDR2 LQKENI. V was pared by 1 base and J by 1 base, with 19 bases between. The CDR3 DNA sequence: TGTGCCAGCTCACCACGGGAGGGGTTCCAGGGGTCGAACACTGAAGCTTTCTTT. Translating it yields CASSPREGFQGSNTEAFF. Supplemented by reference TRBV18 and TRBJ1-1, the full variable domain reads NAGVMQNPRHLVRRRGQEARLRCSPMKGHSHVYWYRQLPEEGLKFMVYLQKENIIDESGMPKERFSAEFPKEGPSILRIQQVVRGDSAAYFCASSPREGFQGSNTEAFFGQGTRLTVV.

This clone was recorded once. In DNA, the CDR3 is TGTGCCAGCAGTCGCCAGGGTAATTCACCCCTCCACTTT. It codes for CASSRQGNSPLHF. The rearrangement joins TRBV6-5 to TRBJ1-6, with D perhaps TRBD1 (5 bases). Germline CDR1 MNHEY, CDR2 SVGAGI. The CDR3 loop spans 13 amino acids. The ends were cut back, 5 bases at V and 6 bases at J, with 8 bases in the middle.

The V gene is TRBV28, the J gene TRBJ2-7; no clear D. Germline CDR1 MDHEN, CDR2 SYDVKM. V was clipped by 2 bases and J by 5 bases, with 13 bases between them. The CDR3 is made up of 14 amino acids. The CDR3, as DNA: TGTGCCAGCAGTTTAGTACAGAATGGTCACGAGCAGTACTTC. It is translated as CASSLVQNGHEQYF. Together with reference TRBV28 and TRBJ2-7, the CDR3 gives the full variable domain: DVKVTQSSRYLVKRTGEKVFLECVQDMDHENMFWYRQDPGLGLRLIYFSYDVKMKEKGDIPEGYSVSREKKERFSLILESASTNQTSMYLCASSLVQNGHEQYFGPGTRLTVT.

This clone showed up just once. CDR3: CATSGGLAGGRETQYF. As DNA, the CDR3 is TGCGCCACCTCTGGGGGTCTAGCGGGGGGCAGAGAGACCCAGTACTTC. The V and J genes are TRBV5-1 and TRBJ2-5, with 11 positions matching TRBD2. Germline assignment: CDR1 SGHRS and CDR2 YFSETQ. CDR3 size: 16 residues. With V trimmed by 9 bases and J by 4 bases, 14 bases remained unmatched.